This T cell receptor beta chain derives from a study of cytomegalovirus exposure and HLA in healthy donors. This clone was counted between two and nine times. Amplification used 60 Vbeta primers and 13 Jbeta primers. Clones were sequenced by immunoSEQ multiplex PCR, and TCRdb holds only the in-frame ones, with some missing. The sample carries 170,000 or so clones, about 80% recorded once. V lost 6 bases and J lost 3; bases outside the gene matches: 1. The CDR3 totals 13 residues. Germline CDR1 is LGHNA and CDR2 is YNFKEQ. This rearrangement joins TRBV4-2 to TRBJ2-7, with 11 bases identical to TRBD2. The TCR comes from a woman in her thirties in good health and CMV-seronegative. The sequencing sample was made of PBMCs. This chain's CDR3 is CASSGTSGYEQYF. CDR3 bases: TGTGCCAGCAGTGGGACTAGCGGCTACGAGCAGTACTTC.